This record concerns one TCR beta chain sequence. Its antigen is still unknown. V lost 4 bases and J lost 7; bases outside the gene matches: 7. The CDR3 sequence is 15 residues long. Germline lookup yields CDR1 MNHNS and CDR2 SASEGT. This sample was taken from a study of shared clonotypes between healthy human individuals. About the research overall: Three plates each covered CD4 naive and memory; CD8 naive two, CD8 memory one.

General study results and limits: Expectations were that clonotype sharing among donors would be affected by sequencing depth. Relative to clonotypes present in all four donors, those not shared had lower generation probabilities.

The study separated CD4+ cells into CD45RA+ naive and CD45RA-negative memory subsets. Method: immunoSEQ multiplex PCR; TCRdb's copy keeps in-frame clones and lacks some. The sample has around 2,000,000 clones, roughly 96% seen once. This clonotype originated in a man younger than 35 in good health. The specimen was naive CD4+ T cells sorted from blood. As to subset: CD45RA+ positively selected. The chain has TRBV6-1 and TRBJ1-5; 10 bases line up with TRBD1. Here the CDR3 reads CASSGRQGALQPQHF. Here the CDR3 DNA reads TGTGCCAGCAGTGGTCGACAGGGGGCTTTGCAGCCCCAGCATTTT.